This passage covers 26 T cell receptor beta chains from one sample sequenced in a study of regulatory T cells in long-lasting Graves disease. Time point reported: persistent/refractory GD, antithyroid drugs over 5 years with positive TRAb. Making the TCR library involved RNA that had been extracted from PBMCs. According to the study, TCR beta libraries were built with iRepertoire HTBI primers and CDR3-region Arm-PCR. TCRdb re-called the multiplex PCR reads through MiXCR, storing one row per CDR3 protein. Among about half a million distinct CDR3 sequences listed, about 20% were seen once. The sample in question was peripheral blood mononuclear cells (PBMCs), obtained when the disease was refractory, from a patient treated with antithyroid drugs. The source is a female donor with Graves disease.

CDR3 DNA sequence: TGTGCCAGCAGCCCTCCGGGACAGGGACCAGATACGCAGTATTTT. Translated: CASSPPGQGPDTQYF. The rearrangement uses TRBV7-3 and TRBJ2-3; 9 positions agree with TRBD1. This CDR3 is 15 amino acids long. V lost 5 bases to trimming and J lost 4 bases; unmatched junction nucleotides: 7. Germline V lookup: CDR1 SGHTA, CDR2 FQGTGA.

For this clonotype: One end of the junction varies from germline; a read error may be responsible. V is TRBV7-7 and J is TRBJ2-2, with D perhaps TRBD1 (6 bases). Germline V CDR1 and CDR2: SSHAT, FNYEAQ (reference sequence). The CDR3 covers 15 residues. The CDR3 loop reads CASSKGQPNTGELFF. CDR3 coding DNA: TGTGCTAGCAGCAAGGGACAACCGAACACCGGGGAGCTGTTTTTT. The complete variable domain, with remaining parts taken from reference TRBV7-7 and TRBJ2-2, reads GAGVSQSPRYKVTKRGQDVTLRCDPISSHATLYWYQQALGQGPEFLTYFNYEAQPDKSGLPSDRFSAERPEGSISTLTIQRTEQRDSAMYRCASSKGQPNTGELFFGEGSRLTVL.

This clonotype came up many times. This chain connects TRBV11-3 to TRBJ2-2, with a possible D match to TRBD2 (6 bases). Trimming removed 5 bases at V and 4 bases at J, with 14 bases between. Looked up from germline, CDR1 is SGHNT and CDR2 is YENEEA. The CDR3 extends over 15 amino acids. The CDR3: CASSRLAISTGELFF. CDR3 coding DNA: TGTGCCAGCAGCCGCCTAGCGATCTCCACCGGGGAGCTGTTTTTT.

This clonotype was picked up a small number of times. The rearrangement links TRBV4-1 to TRBJ1-1; D perhaps matches TRBD1 (5 bases). Trimming cost V 7 bases and J 2 bases, with 14 bases left between them. Germline V gene sequence: CDR1 MGHRA, CDR2 YSYEKL. The CDR3 is made up of 14 amino acids. The CDR3 DNA reads TGCGCCAGCAAAACAGGAGGCTCTAACACTGAAGCTTTCTTT. It yields the protein CASKTGGSNTEAFF.

Regarding this clonotype: The junction does not match germline at one end; this may be a read error. The chain has TRBV7-9 and TRBJ1-1, with D hard to call. Looked up from germline, CDR1 is SEHNR and CDR2 is FQNEAQ (reference sequence). This CDR3 comprises 13 residues. CDR3 sequence reads: CASRLEIGTEAFF. CDR3 nucleotide sequence: TGTGCCAGCAGGTTAGAGATAGGGACTGAAGCTTTCTTT.

This clonotype has a count of ten or more. This chain uses TRBV6-5 with TRBJ1-2; tentative D call: TRBD1 (5 bases). There are 13 residues in the CDR3. Germline assignment: CDR1 MNHEY and CDR2 SVGAGI. The germline V and J ends were trimmed by 4 bases and 8 bases, with 14 bases remaining between them. The CDR3 here is CASSSPGGWGYTF. The CDR3 nucleotides are TGTGCCAGCAGTTCTCCGGGGGGTTGGGGCTACACCTTC.

The V call is TRBV3-1, the J call TRBJ2-1; maybe TRBD2 (6 bases). Trimming stripped 1 base from V and 9 bases from J, with 7 bases between. Germline CDR1 is LGHDT and CDR2 is YNNKEL (reference sequence). The CDR3 totals 12 residues. The CDR3 DNA sequence: TGTGCCAGCAGCCAAGGGGGGGTTGAGCAGTTCTTC. Translated: CASSQGGVEQFF.

This clonotype was counted a few times. The rearrangement joins TRBV30 to TRBJ2-7, with TRBD1 identical over 7 bases. Germline V lookup: CDR1 GTSNPN, CDR2 SVGIG (reference sequence). V dropped 4 bases and J dropped 0; count of bases not matched to a gene: 12. The CDR3 spans 16 residues. CDR3 protein: CAWIPDRPESSYEQYF. The CDR3 bases are TGTGCCTGGATTCCGGACAGGCCGGAATCCTCCTACGAGCAGTACTTC.

In this sample, this clonotype turned up many times. J is TRBJ1-1 and V is TRBV2; D is perhaps TRBD1 (5 bases). Between the trimmed V and J ends, which lost 6 bases and 3 bases, there was a span of 11 bases. The CDR3 covers 13 residues. Germline V gene lookup returns CDR1 SNHLY and CDR2 FYNNEI. The CDR3 region is CASRGPDYTEAFF. Written as DNA, the CDR3 is TGTGCCAGCAGGGGGCCAGATTACACTGAAGCTTTCTTT.

This clonotype was found many times. The V and J genes are TRBV28 and TRBJ1-4; TRBD1 might be the D (5 bases). Looked up from germline, CDR1 is MDHEN and CDR2 is SYDVKM. The CDR3 loop spans 15 amino acids. Trimming shortened V by 6 bases and J by 6 bases, and 17 bases separated the two germline ends. The CDR3 protein is CASSVDGGTDEKLFF. The CDR3 nucleotides read TGTGCCAGCAGCGTCGATGGGGGGACTGATGAAAAACTGTTTTTT.

The chain couples TRBV30 to TRBJ1-3; D is ambiguous. V was clipped by 4 bases and J by 2 bases, with 9 bases between them. The CDR3 spans 13 residues. The germline CDR1 and CDR2 sequences are GTSNPN and SVGIG (reference sequence). This chain's CDR3 is CAWNILPGNTIYF. The DNA for the CDR3 is TGTGCCTGGAACATTTTACCTGGAAACACCATATATTTT.

The chain combines TRBV28 with TRBJ2-1; 7 positions match TRBD1. The CDR3 contains 14 residues. Germline assignment: CDR1 MDHEN and CDR2 SYDVKM. Losses at the gene ends were 5 bases for V and 4 bases for J; bases not matched to a gene: 5. CDR3 nucleotides: TGTGCCAGCAGTCCCAGGGACAGATACAATGAGCAGTTCTTC. This translates into CASSPRDRYNEQFF.

This clonotype has at least ten counts. V usage is TRBV7-2 and J usage is TRBJ2-7; 8 bases fit TRBD2. This CDR3 has 13 amino acids. Looked up from germline, CDR1 is SGHTA and CDR2 is FQGNSA. V lost 5 bases to trimming and J lost 6 bases; unmatched junction nucleotides: 6. CDR3 in amino acids: CASSRGTRREQYF. The CDR3 nucleotides are TGTGCCAGCAGCCGGGGGACTAGACGCGAGCAGTACTTC.

Only one count was recorded for this clonotype. The V call is TRBV5-4, the J call TRBJ2-7; 13 bases agree with TRBD2. There are 15 residues in the CDR3. Trimming removed 5 bases from V and 7 bases from J; junction bases left unmatched: 9. Per the germline V gene, CDR1 is SGHNT and CDR2 is YYREEE (reference sequence). CDR3 loop: CASRPTSGRPGEQYF. As DNA, the CDR3 is TGTGCCAGCAGACCGACTAGCGGGAGGCCGGGGGAGCAGTACTTC.

This clonotype occurred many times. V usage is TRBV27 and J usage is TRBJ1-4; tentative D call: TRBD1 (5 bases). V was cut by 7 bases and J by 5 bases, with 14 bases left in between. The CDR3 is 14 amino acids. The germline V gene encodes CDR1 MNHEY and CDR2 SMNVEV (reference sequence). The CDR3 coding sequence is TGTGCCAGCAAGGGACGGATGGTCAATGAAAAACTGTTTTTT. Translating it yields CASKGRMVNEKLFF.

In its sample, this clonotype was seen a few times. This chain uses TRBV6-1 with TRBJ1-5; the match to TRBD1 covers 10 bases. CDR3 length: 14 residues. Germline V CDR1 and CDR2: MNHNS, SASEGT. V was clipped by 8 bases and J by 5 bases; unmatched bases: 6. Here the CDR3 reads CASGTGESDQPQHF. The CDR3 bases are TGTGCCAGCGGGACAGGGGAATCGGATCAGCCCCAGCATTTT.

This clonotype turned up a few times. The chain carries TRBV19 and TRBJ1-1; D may be TRBD1 (6 bases). Germline CDR1 reads LNHDA; CDR2 reads SQIVND (reference sequence). V lost 4 bases and J 6 bases, leaving 15 bases between the germline ends. This CDR3 has 14 residues. The CDR3 is CASSTSGVGAEAFF. DNA for the CDR3: TGTGCCAGTAGTACCTCAGGGGTGGGGGCTGAAGCTTTCTTT.

This clonotype has a single count. The chain combines TRBV7-9 with TRBJ2-5; 9 bases are a match to TRBD2. The junction had 7 bases not matched to a gene; V was cut back by 6 bases and J by 5 bases. Per germline, CDR1 SEHNR and CDR2 FQNEAQ (reference sequence). The CDR3 totals 14 residues. The CDR3 coding sequence is TGTGCCAGCAGTCGCGGGAGGGCCCGGGAGACCCAGTACTTC. Residues: CASSRGRARETQYF.

The J gene is TRBJ1-2, the V gene TRBV24-1; 11 positions agree with TRBD1. V gave up 3 bases and J gave up 7 bases; unmatched junction bases: 6. This CDR3 spans 15 amino acids. In germline, CDR1 is KGHDR, CDR2 SFDVKD. The CDR3 DNA reads TGTGCCACCAGTGATGGTGGACAGGGGGCTTTTGGCTACACCTTC. This sequence encodes CATSDGGQGAFGYTF.

Comments on this clonotype: Being one base from a much bigger clone, this may be a read error. This chain joins TRBV7-2 and TRBJ1-6; weak D call: TRBD1 (5 bases). CDR3 length: 13 residues. Trimming left V 8 bases short and J 11 bases short, with 16 bases between. In germline, CDR1 is SGHTA, CDR2 FQGNSA. The DNA for the CDR3 is TGTGCCAGCGGCGACCAAGAGGGGACACCCCTCCACTTT. It is translated as CASGDQEGTPLHF.

V usage is TRBV6-5 and J usage is TRBJ1-4, with 9 bases aligning to TRBD1. This CDR3 contains 15 residues. CDR1 and CDR2 from the germline V gene are MNHEY and SVGAGI. Losses at the gene ends were 0 bases for V and 8 bases for J; bases not matched to a gene: 4. CDR3 nucleotide sequence: TGTGCCAGCAGTTACTCGGGACAGGGAGACGAAAAACTGTTTTTT. This gives the protein CASSYSGQGDEKLFF.

This clonotype was counted many times. This rearrangement joins TRBV2 to TRBJ2-7; D not resolved. Germline V gives CDR1 SNHLY, CDR2 FYNNEI. The CDR3 has 12 residues. Trimming shortened V by 7 bases and J by 6 bases, and 13 bases separated the two germline ends. CDR3 in DNA: TGTGCCAGCAATAGGGTCATGGGCGAGCAGTACTTC. Its translation: CASNRVMGEQYF.

This clonotype was seen at least ten times. This chain joins TRBV19 and TRBJ1-1, with 8 bases lining up with TRBD1. J gave up 4 bases and V 3 bases, and 7 bases lay outside the gene matches. The CDR3 spans 15 residues. The germline V gene has CDR1 LNHDA and CDR2 SQIVND (reference sequence). CDR3 amino acids: CASSMGDRGVTEAFF. In DNA, the CDR3 is TGTGCCAGTAGTATGGGCGACAGGGGTGTCACTGAAGCTTTCTTT.

In this sample, this clonotype turned up many times. The V call is TRBV2, the J call TRBJ1-5; D not certain. V was cut by 0 bases and J by 1 base, with 10 bases left in between. There are 16 residues in the CDR3. Germline V lookup: CDR1 SNHLY, CDR2 FYNNEI. The CDR3 spells CASSEALVLSNQPQHF. As DNA, the CDR3 is TGTGCCAGCAGTGAAGCGCTGGTCCTAAGCAATCAGCCCCAGCATTTT. Together with reference TRBV2 and TRBJ1-5, the CDR3 gives the full variable domain: EPEVTQTPSHQVTQMGQEVILRCVPISNHLYFYWYRQILGQKVEFLVSFYNNEISEKSEIFDDQFSVERPDGSNFTLKIRSTKLEDSAMYFCASSEALVLSNQPQHFGDGTRLSIL.

This clonotype was seen ten or more times. V is TRBV7-8 and J is TRBJ1-5; 8 nucleotides agree with TRBD1. The CDR3 is made up of 14 amino acids. Germline V gives CDR1 SGHVS, CDR2 FQNEAQ. V lost 8 bases and J lost 6; bases outside the gene matches: 9. CDR3 DNA: TGTGCCAGCGGTAACCAGGGGGCGGTTCAGCCCCAGCATTTT. Amino acids: CASGNQGAVQPQHF. The full variable domain, rest sourced from reference TRBV7-8 and TRBJ1-5, is GAGVSQSPRYKVAKRGQDVALRCDPISGHVSLFWYQQALGQGPEFLTYFQNEAQLDKSGLPSDRFFAERPEGSVSTLKIQRTQQEDSAVYLCASGNQGAVQPQHFGDGTRLSIL.

On this clonotype: A much larger clone differs by one base, so this may be a read error. The rearrangement uses TRBV6-1 and TRBJ2-7; TRBD2 aligns across 7 bases. Germline V lookup: CDR1 MNHNS, CDR2 SASEGT. This CDR3 has 15 residues. Trimming at V came to 7 bases and at J to 6 bases, leaving 15 bases not matched to a gene. The CDR3: CASNLCRDGGSEQYF. Written as DNA, the CDR3 is TGTGCCAGCAATTTATGCCGGGACGGCGGGAGCGAGCAGTACTTC.